The 20 T cell receptor beta chains given below trace back to one sample, sequenced in a study of CD8+ T cells in alopecia areata. Extracted RNA was reverse transcribed into cDNA, the sequencing template. The data were produced by immunoSEQ multiplex PCR, yet TCRdb's version contains in-frame clones alone and is incomplete. The sample records about 94,000 clones, around 71% being singletons. The treatment here: oral pan-JAK inhibitor, 5-10 mg twice daily. This sample comprised CD8+ T cells sorted from blood, obtained at week 44, from a patient treated with tofacitinib. These receptor sequences come from a human donor with alopecia areata.

This chain joins TRBV19 and TRBJ1-4; D is unresolved. Trimming removed 6 bases from V and 5 bases from J, with 7 bases in between. The germline gives CDR1 LNHDA, CDR2 SQIVND (reference sequence). This CDR3 spans 12 amino acids. In nucleotides, the CDR3 is TGTGCCAGTAGAGACGTCAATGAAAAACTGTTTTTT. The encoded protein is CASRDVNEKLFF.

The DNA of the CDR3 is TGCAGCGCCAGAGTGGGCACTGAAGCTTTCTTT. This encodes CSARVGTEAFF. This chain connects TRBV29-1 to TRBJ1-1, with D uncertain. The ends were cut back, 7 bases at V and 4 bases at J, with 10 bases in the middle. The germline V gene has CDR1 SQVTM and CDR2 ANQGSEA. This CDR3 is built from 11 residues.

This clone has more than one count but fewer than ten. The chain recombines TRBV7-9 with TRBJ2-1, with D uncertain. This CDR3 is built from 12 residues. CDR1 is SEHNR and CDR2 is FQNEAQ in the germline V gene (reference sequence). V dropped 6 bases and J dropped 7 bases, with 10 bases sitting between them. DNA for the CDR3: TGTGCCAGCAGGCAAGTGGGGAATGAGCAGTTCTTC. Translating it yields CASRQVGNEQFF.

This clone is medium-sized by share. For the CDR3, the DNA is TGTGCCAGCAGTACCACGAACACCGGGGAGCTGTTTTTT. Its protein product is CASSTTNTGELFF. The chain combines TRBV6-4 with TRBJ2-2; D unclear. Deletions cut 5 bases from V and 0 bases from J, with 4 bases between. The germline V gene encodes CDR1 MRHNA and CDR2 SNTAGT. This CDR3 has 13 amino acids.

This clone was observed at least ten times. This chain uses TRBV2 with TRBJ1-2, with D uncertain. CDR3 length: 12 amino acids. Germline CDR1 is SNHLY and CDR2 is FYNNEI. The ends were cut back, 4 bases at V and 7 bases at J, with 10 bases in the middle. The CDR3 sequence: CASSVIVGGYTF. CDR3 sequence (DNA): TGTGCCAGCAGTGTGATCGTAGGTGGCTACACCTTC.

V usage is TRBV30 and J usage is TRBJ2-1, with 7 bases matching TRBD2. With V trimmed by 3 bases and J by 9 bases, 2 bases remained unmatched. Germline loops: CDR1 GTSNPN, CDR2 SVGIG (reference sequence). The CDR3 contains 11 residues. The CDR3 DNA is TGTGCCTGGAGGACTAGCACTGAGCAGTTCTTC. This translates into CAWRTSTEQFF.

This rearrangement joins TRBV30 to TRBJ2-7; D is undetermined. V lost 2 bases to trimming and J lost 3 bases, with 11 bases between them. In germline, CDR1 is GTSNPN, CDR2 SVGIG (reference sequence). This CDR3 is built from 13 residues. CDR3 nucleotides: TGTGCCTGGAGTCTTGGACCCGTCTACGAGCAGTACTTC. Its translation: CAWSLGPVYEQYF.

V gene TRBV4-3 combines with J gene TRBJ2-7; no reliable D call. The V end was cut by 0 bases, the J end by 2 bases, with 11 bases between. CDR3 length: 15 residues. CDR1 is LGHNA and CDR2 is YSLEER in the germline V gene. The DNA for the CDR3 is TGCGCCAGCAGCCAAGATCTGACCGAAGCCTACGAGCAGTACTTC. This sequence encodes CASSQDLTEAYEQYF.

V usage is TRBV27 and J usage is TRBJ2-5; 8 bases match TRBD1. Unmatched junction bases numbered 7, after V lost 4 bases and J lost 3 bases. The germline V gene has CDR1 MNHEY and CDR2 SMNVEV (reference sequence). The CDR3 extends over 15 amino acids. DNA of the CDR3: TGTGCCAGCAGTTCCCCGGGACAGGCTAAAGAGACCCAGTACTTC. It codes for CASSSPGQAKETQYF.

This clone occurred a few times. Other DNA sequences from this sample encode an identical CDR3 as well. This chain joins TRBV19 and TRBJ2-1, with D hard to call. The CDR3 loop spans 14 amino acids. The V end lost 3 bases, the J end lost 3 bases, and 9 bases lay between the germline ends. Germline loops: CDR1 LNHDA, CDR2 SQIVND (reference sequence). The CDR3 DNA sequence: TGTGCCAGTAGTATTGGGAATAGCTACAATGAGCAGTTCTTC. It encodes CASSIGNSYNEQFF.

This chain uses TRBV6-6 with TRBJ1-5, with 7 bases lining up with TRBD1. Germline V gene sequence: CDR1 MNHNY, CDR2 SVGAGI (reference sequence). V lost 6 bases and J lost 6; bases outside the gene matches: 8. CDR3 length: 14 residues. CDR3 region: CASSPNRGRQPQHF. The CDR3 DNA sequence: TGTGCCAGCAGCCCAAACAGGGGTCGTCAGCCCCAGCATTTT.

The genes are TRBV13 and TRBJ2-7; maybe TRBD1 (6 bases). The germline V and J ends were trimmed by 3 bases and 1 base, with 10 bases remaining between them. Germline CDR1 and CDR2: PRHDT and FYEKMQ (reference sequence). There are 14 residues in the CDR3. The CDR3 sequence: CASSLWDTSYEQYF. The CDR3 DNA sequence: TGTGCCAGCAGCTTGTGGGACACTTCCTACGAGCAGTACTTC.

The rearrangement uses TRBV19 and TRBJ2-1, with 11 bases identical to TRBD2. This CDR3 is 14 amino acids long. Losses at the gene ends were 3 bases for V and 8 bases for J; bases not matched to a gene: 3. In germline, CDR1 is LNHDA, CDR2 SQIVND (reference sequence). The CDR3 reads CASSILAGGDEQFF. CDR3 in DNA: TGTGCCAGTAGTATTCTAGCGGGGGGTGATGAGCAGTTCTTC.

J is TRBJ1-2 and V is TRBV29-1; no firm D call. Germline V gene sequence: CDR1 SQVTM, CDR2 ANQGSEA. The ends were cut back, 4 bases at V and 0 bases at J, with 12 bases in the middle. The CDR3 covers 14 residues. CDR3 bases: TGCAGCGTTGTTATCTCCACGACTAACTATGGCTACACCTTC. This translates into CSVVISTTNYGYTF. The complete variable domain, with remaining parts taken from reference TRBV29-1 and TRBJ1-2, reads SAVISQKPSRDICQRGTSLTIQCQVDSQVTMMFWYRQQPGQSLTLIATANQGSEATYESGFVIDKFPISRPNLTFSTLTVSNMSPEDSSIYLCSVVISTTNYGYTFGSGTRLTVV.

The chain's CDR3 is CASSVEVRGENTEAFF. The CDR3, as DNA: TGTGCCAGCAGCGTAGAGGTTAGGGGAGAGAACACTGAAGCTTTCTTT. This chain uses TRBV9 with TRBJ1-1; D is perhaps TRBD1 (5 bases). Germline V gene lookup returns CDR1 SGDLS and CDR2 YYNGEE. The V gene lost 0 bases and the J gene lost 1 base, with 13 bases spanning the gap. This CDR3 spans 16 amino acids.

V usage is TRBV7-6 and J usage is TRBJ2-2; TRBD1 matches 7 bases. Germline CDR1 is SGHVS and CDR2 is FNYEAQ. This CDR3 comprises 16 residues. With 1 base clipped from V and 6 bases from J, the junction kept 8 bases outside the gene matches. Here the CDR3 reads CASSLVLGQPAGELFF. The CDR3 DNA reads TGTGCCAGCAGCTTAGTACTGGGACAGCCCGCCGGGGAGCTGTTTTTT.

This clone was seen just once. V is TRBV19 and J is TRBJ1-1; D ambiguous. Germline CDR1 reads LNHDA; CDR2 reads SQIVND (reference sequence). The CDR3 has 13 amino acids. The germline V and J ends were trimmed by 3 bases and 4 bases, with 9 bases remaining between them. The CDR3 nucleotides are TGTGCCAGTAGTATCGCCGTTGGCACTGAAGCTTTCTTT. Protein: CASSIAVGTEAFF.

This rearrangement joins TRBV6-1 to TRBJ2-7; TRBD1 matches 7 bases. The CDR3 consists of 14 residues. Germline CDR1 reads MNHNS; CDR2 reads SASEGT. J gave up 3 bases and V 4 bases, and 6 bases lay outside the gene matches. CDR3: CASSGRGQNYEQYF. The CDR3 DNA follows: TGTGCCAGCAGTGGAAGGGGGCAAAACTACGAGCAGTACTTC.

The chain has TRBV6-6 and TRBJ2-5; D gene uncertain. The CDR3 runs 13 residues. Germline V gives CDR1 MNHNY, CDR2 SVGAGI (reference sequence). V was clipped by 2 bases and J by 8 bases, with 12 bases between them. In DNA, the CDR3 is TGTGCCAGCAGTTACATCCAGCGAGATACCCAGTACTTC. The encoded protein is CASSYIQRDTQYF.

The chain recombines TRBV9 with TRBJ2-2, with D tentatively TRBD1 (6 bases). Germline CDR1 reads SGDLS; CDR2 reads YYNGEE. This CDR3 is 17 amino acids long. V was pared by 2 bases and J by 0 bases, with 14 bases between. The CDR3 is CASSVPVRGPNTGELFF. The CDR3 bases are TGTGCCAGCAGCGTGCCGGTCAGGGGACCGAACACCGGGGAGCTGTTTTTT.